One TCR beta chain is described in this entry. The sample is drawn from a study of T-cell memory formation after mild COVID-19. TCRdb recomputed calls from the 5' RACE reads with MiXCR, one row per CDR3 protein. The sample holds hundreds of thousands of distinct CDR3 sequences, 15% to 19% seen once. Germline V gene lookup returns CDR1 SEHNR and CDR2 FQNEAQ (reference sequence). There are 17 residues in the CDR3. Trimming left V 6 bases short and J 1 base short, with 21 bases between. The chain is built from TRBV7-9 and TRBJ1-1; tentative D call: TRBD1 (6 bases). Sequenced sample: PBMCs or a T cell subset sorted from them (not recorded which). The sequence came from an adult woman who had mild COVID-19 (a few samples of this study predate the infection). Cell type and time point are not known. The DNA of the CDR3 is TGTGCCAGCAGACTAAGACACAGGGAAGGCTGGAACACTGAAGCTTTCTTT. This sequence encodes CASRLRHREGWNTEAFF.